This T cell receptor (beta chain) was obtained from a study of molecular identifiers for immune sequencing clone quantification. TCRdb re-called the PCR reads through MiXCR, storing one row per CDR3 protein. The sample lists roughly 100,000 distinct CDR3 sequences, 30% to 35% occurring once. This CDR3 comprises 13 residues. Germline CDR1 and CDR2: SQVTM and ANQGSEA. The V gene lost 4 bases and the J gene lost 7 bases, with 13 bases spanning the gap. This clonotype came up a few times. The clonotype originates from a human donor in good health. Some libraries in this study had Jurkat cell RNA spiked in. The chain joins TRBV29-1 to TRBJ1-4; D uncertain. The sequenced sample was naive CD8+ T cells from blood, with Jurkat cell RNA spiked in. The subset is: FACS-sorted CD8+CD4-CCR7+CD45RA+ naive T cells. CDR3 bases: TGCAGCGTTGTGGGCGCTTGGGGTGAAAAACTGTTTTTT. Its translation: CSVVGAWGEKLFF.